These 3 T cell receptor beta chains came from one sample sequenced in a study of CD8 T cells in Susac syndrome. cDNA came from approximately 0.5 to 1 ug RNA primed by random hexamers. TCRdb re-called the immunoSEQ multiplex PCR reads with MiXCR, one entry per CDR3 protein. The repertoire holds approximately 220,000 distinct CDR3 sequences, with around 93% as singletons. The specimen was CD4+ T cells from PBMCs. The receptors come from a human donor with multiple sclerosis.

CDR3 protein: CASSHPGEADYGYTF. The CDR3 DNA reads TGTGCCAGCAGCCACCCGGGAGAGGCCGACTATGGCTACACCTTC. The chain combines TRBV14 with TRBJ1-2; D unclear. Germline V gene data show CDR1 as SGHDN and CDR2 as FVKESK. This CDR3 is built from 15 residues. Trimming took 3 bases from V and 3 from J, leaving 14 bases between them.

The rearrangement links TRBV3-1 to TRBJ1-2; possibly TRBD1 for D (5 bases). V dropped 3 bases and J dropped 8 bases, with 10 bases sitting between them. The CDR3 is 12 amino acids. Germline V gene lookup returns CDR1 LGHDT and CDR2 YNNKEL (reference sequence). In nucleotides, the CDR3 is TGTGCCAGCAGCCACCAGGGAAGCGGCTACACCTTC. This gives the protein CASSHQGSGYTF.

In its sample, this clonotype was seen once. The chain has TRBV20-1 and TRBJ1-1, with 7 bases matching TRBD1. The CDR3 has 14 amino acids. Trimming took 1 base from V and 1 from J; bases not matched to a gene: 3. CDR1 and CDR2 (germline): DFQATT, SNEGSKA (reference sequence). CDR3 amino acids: CSARGDSGNTEAFF. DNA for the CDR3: TGCAGTGCTAGAGGGGACAGCGGGAACACTGAAGCTTTCTTT.